Following are 19 T cell receptor delta chains from one sample sequenced in a study of gamma-delta T cells after stem cell transplantation. TCRdb redid clone calling on the RT-PCR reads using CATT. The top ten clones hold 40% to 55% of a sample with about 1,500 delta-chain clones, less than 7% of them seen once. Material for sequencing was gamma-delta T cells. These receptors all stem from a human donor. It is not recorded whose cells these are; they may come from a transplant donor.

With respect to this clone: With only one base between it and a far larger clone, this is likely a read error. The same CDR3 can be traced to other DNA sequences in this sample. The V and J genes are TRDV2 and TRDJ3; TRDD3 matches at 9 bases. The CDR3 extends over 19 amino acids. The germline gives CDR1 GEAIGNYY, CDR2 EKD. CDR3: CACDTVLGDHSWDTRQMFF. For the CDR3, the DNA is TGTGCCTGTGACACCGTACTGGGGGACCACTCCTGGGACACCCGACAGATGTTCTTC.

This clone was recorded at least ten times. This likely traces to a read error, being one base from a far larger clone. This chain joins TRDV1 and TRDJ1, with D perhaps TRDD2 (5 bases). CDR1 TSWWSYY and CDR2 QGS come from the germline V gene. There are 17 residues in the CDR3. V gave up 0 bases and J gave up 2 bases, with 16 bases separating them. This CDR3 reads CALGELASRLLTDKLIF. The CDR3 DNA follows: TGTGCTCTTGGGGAACTCGCTTCCCGTTTACTGACCGATAAACTCATCTTT.

In its sample, this clone ranks as medium-sized. This likely came from a read error, as a far larger clone is one base away. The same CDR3 is also encoded by other DNA sequences in this sample. The rearrangement links TRDV1 to TRDJ1, with D maybe TRDD3 (5 bases). V was trimmed by 0 bases and J by 3 bases, leaving 17 bases between them. CDR1 and CDR2 from the germline V gene are TSWWSYY and QGS. The CDR3 spans 17 residues. The CDR3 DNA reads as TGTGCTCTTGGGGAACTCGCCTCCCGTTTACTGGCCGATAAACTCATCTTT. This gives the protein CALGELASRLLADKLIF.

This clone was observed a few times. The chain combines TRDV2 with TRDJ1; TRDD3 matches 13 bases. The V gene's germline CDR1 is GEAIGNYY and CDR2 EKD. The CDR3 runs 15 residues. V lost 0 bases, J lost 9 bases, and 6 bases stayed unmatched. The CDR3 DNA sequence: TGTGCCTGTGACACCGTGGGGACTGGGGGATACGAACTCATCTTT. This encodes CACDTVGTGGYELIF.

The table lists this clone with a few counts. A far larger clone is just one base off, so this is likely a read error. Other DNA sequences from this sample encode an identical CDR3 as well. The V gene is TRDV2, the J gene TRDJ3; TRDD3 aligns across 7 bases. Germline assignment: CDR1 GEAIGNYY and CDR2 EKD. The V and J ends lost 4 bases and 0 bases, in that order; junction bases with no gene match: 17. The CDR3 consists of 21 residues. CDR3 nucleotide sequence: TGTGCCTGTGATACCGTGGCTGGGGGGTATTCGAGCTCCTGGGACACCCGACAGATGTTTTTC. Protein sequence: CACDTVAGGYSSSWDTRQMFF.

For this clone: TCRdb pairs this DNA with a much larger clone's protein that differs at residue 7, likely a read error; the protein shown was translated from the DNA. This chain links TRDV2 with TRDJ1; D ambiguous. Germline CDR1 GEAIGNYY, CDR2 EKD. The CDR3 spans 14 residues. The V end lost 4 bases, the J end lost 5 bases, and 16 bases lay between the germline ends. CDR3 coding DNA: TGTGCCTGTGAAGCCCTGGAGGATTCTGATAAACTCATCTTT. This gives the protein CACEALEDSDKLIF.

This clone was found a few times. This DNA's translation differs at residue 8 from TCRdb's protein, which comes from a much larger clone; a read error is likely, and the protein shown is translated from the DNA. The rearrangement uses TRDV1 and TRDJ1, with TRDD3 identical over 8 bases. CDR3 length: 14 amino acids. In germline, CDR1 is TSWWSYY, CDR2 QGS. V was pared by 10 bases and J by 1 base, with 8 bases of the junction left unmatched. The CDR3 DNA is TGTGCTCGGGTACTGGGGGTCTGCACCGATAAACTCATCTTT. Residues: CARVLGVCTDKLIF.

Remarks on this clone: This specimen includes other DNA sequences encoding the same CDR3. J is TRDJ3 and V is TRDV2; TRDD3 agrees at 11 bases. Germline V gene data show CDR1 as GEAIGNYY and CDR2 as EKD. J lost 2 bases, V lost 1 base, and 15 bases had no gene match. CDR3 length equals 22 residues. DNA of the CDR3: TGTGCCTGTGACACACCAGGTGGGGGATACGCGATGAATCCCTGGGACACCCGACAGATGTTTTTC. Protein product: CACDTPGGGYAMNPWDTRQMFF.

This clone is labeled as medium-sized. This may come from a read error, since a much larger clone is one base off. The chain uses TRDV2 and TRDJ1, with D perhaps matching TRDD3 (5 bases). Germline V gene lookup returns CDR1 GEAIGNYY and CDR2 EKD. V was clipped by 0 bases and J by 1 base, with 17 bases between them. The length of the CDR3 is 17 residues. CDR3 region: CACDTAGSKSPTDKLIF. CDR3 DNA: TGTGCCTGTGACACCGCTGGGTCCAAATCCCCCACCGATAAACTCATCTTT.

The sample holds a few counts of this clone. A far larger clone is only one base removed, so a read error is likely. V is TRDV2 and J is TRDJ3; 9 nucleotides agree with TRDD3. With V trimmed by 5 bases and J by 1 base, 20 bases remained unmatched. This CDR3 region has 22 residues. Germline loops: CDR1 GEAIGNYY, CDR2 EKD. The CDR3 reads CACVVTGGGYEESSWDTRQMFF. CDR3 in DNA: TGTGCCTGTGTCGTTACTGGGGGAGGTTATGAGGAATCATCCTGGGACACCCGACAGATGTTTTTC.

This clone is termed medium-sized (0.01 to 0.1%). A far more abundant clone sits one base away, making this likely a read error. CDR3 coding DNA: TGTGCCTGTGAAGCCCTGGGGGATTCTGATAGACTCATCTTT. This sequence encodes CACEALGDSDRLIF. The rearrangement joins TRDV2 to TRDJ1; the match to TRDD3 covers 9 bases. In germline, CDR1 is GEAIGNYY, CDR2 EKD. The CDR3 covers 14 residues.

In the case of this clone: A far larger clone is off by one base, so a read error is likely. Other DNA sequences of this sample code for an identical CDR3. The chain carries TRDV2 and TRDJ1; 8 bases line up with TRDD3. There are 23 residues in the CDR3. Trimming cost V 5 bases and J 0 bases; bases outside gene matches: 31. The V gene's germline CDR1 is GEAIGNYY and CDR2 EKD. As DNA, the CDR3 is TGTGCCTGTGTCCCACTAATCTCTTCACTCCCGTCATTGGGGGATGTAGACACCGATAAACTCATCTTT. Residues: CACVPLISSLPSLGDVDTDKLIF.

At least ten counts were recorded for this clone. A far larger clone is one base from this, pointing to a likely read error. V and J are TRDV2 and TRDJ1, with D maybe TRDD3 (5 bases). The CDR3 covers 16 residues. The V end lost 0 bases, the J end lost 2 bases, and 15 bases lay between the germline ends. Germline loops: CDR1 GEAIGNYY, CDR2 EKD. The CDR3 sequence: CACDTVQVGETDKLIF. CDR3 nucleotides: TGTGCCTGTGACACCGTGCAGGTTGGGGAAACCGATAAACTCATCTTT.

There are a few counts of this clone. TCRdb's entry gives the protein of a much larger clone, which mismatches this DNA's translation at residue 4, likely from a read error; the protein reported here is translated from the DNA. The J gene is TRDJ1, the V gene TRDV2; 8 bases are a match to TRDD3. CDR3 length: 18 residues. The V gene's germline CDR1 is GEAIGNYY and CDR2 EKD. The CDR3 here is CACATVGGSVGDTDKLIF. CDR3 DNA: TGTGCCTGTGCCACCGTTGGGGGATCGGTGGGGGACACCGATAAACTCATCTTT.

This clone is labeled as medium-sized. The sample holds other DNA sequences that translate to the same CDR3. This sequence joins TRDV1 and TRDJ1; TRDD3 matches at 10 bases. Germline values: CDR1 TSWWSYY, CDR2 QGS. The J segment lost 1 base and the V segment lost 2 bases, leaving 22 bases of the junction unmatched. The length of the CDR3 is 22 residues. This CDR3 reads CALGESPISYYWGIRGTDKLIF. CDR3 sequence (DNA): TGTGCTCTTGGGGAAAGCCCCATATCTTATTACTGGGGGATCAGGGGCACCGATAAACTCATCTTT.

With regard to this clone: The translation of this DNA and the TCRdb protein of a much larger clone differ at residue 8, probably owing to a read error; the protein shown here is translated from the DNA. The chain links TRDV2 to TRDJ1; possibly TRDD3 for D (6 bases). V lost 3 bases and J lost 0, with 25 bases in between. CDR3 size: 19 residues. Germline-derived CDR1 and CDR2 are GEAIGNYY and EKD. CDR3 in amino acids: CACDAYWVIPPAYTDKLIF. The CDR3 DNA reads as TGTGCCTGTGACGCCTACTGGGTGATACCTCCTGCCTACACCGATAAACTCATCTTT.

As for this clone: A far larger clone is only one base removed, so a read error is likely. The same CDR3 also results from other DNA sequences found in this sample. CDR3: CACEALGDSDKLIF. CDR3 nucleotide sequence: TGTGCCTGTGAAGCCCTGGGTGATTCTGATAAACTCATCTTT. This chain links TRDV2 with TRDJ1, with D perhaps TRDD3 (5 bases). CDR1 is GEAIGNYY and CDR2 is EKD in the germline V gene. The CDR3 runs 14 residues. The ends were cut back, 4 bases at V and 5 bases at J, with 16 bases in the middle.

This clone is large. V and J are TRDV1 and TRDJ1; TRDD3 matches at 8 bases. Germline V gene lookup returns CDR1 TSWWSYY and CDR2 QGS. Trimming took 10 bases from V and 0 from J; bases not matched to a gene: 7. The CDR3 runs 14 residues. CDR3 loop: CARVLGVYTDKLIF. The CDR3 DNA reads TGTGCTCGGGTACTGGGGGTCTACACCGATAAACTCATCTTT.

This chain uses TRDV2 with TRDJ1; 9 positions agree with TRDD3. Trimming cost V 0 bases and J 0 bases; bases outside gene matches: 10. Germline V lookup: CDR1 GEAIGNYY, CDR2 EKD. The CDR3 is 18 residues long. For the CDR3, the DNA is TGTGCCTGTGACACCGTGACTGGGGGAGAATCATACACCGATAAACTCATCTTT. Translation gives CACDTVTGGESYTDKLIF.